A selection of T cell receptor beta chains follows, all from one sample in a study of radiotherapy plus CTLA-4 blockade in lung cancer. Libraries were prepared by immunoSEQ multiplex PCR; TCRdb keeps only in-frame clonotypes and omits some of them. The table lists tens of thousands of clones, roughly 80% of them singletons. The specimen comprised peripheral blood, sampled from a patient treated with radiotherapy plus ipilimumab. All receptors derive from a human donor with non-small cell lung cancer who had a complete response to radiotherapy plus ipilimumab. Both conserved end residues are part of each CDR3. Each record gives: clone size, J gene, D gene, V gene, CDR3 DNA, CDR3 protein. D genes are given only for firm matches. Rows give clone size only sometimes, using once, few, many, or a class for an expanded clone.

>once|TRBJ1-4|TRBD1|TRBV6-5
TGTGCCAGCAGCCGAGGGGGCTCTGAAAAACTGTTTTTT
CASSRGGSEKLFF
>few|TRBJ1-1|NA|TRBV20-1
TGCAGTGCTGTTGGAGGCACTGAAGCTTTCTTT
CSAVGGTEAFF
>NA|TRBJ1-6|NA|TRBV12-5
TGTGCTAGTGGAAGTACAGGGAGCTCCTATAATTCACCCCTCCACTTT
CASGSTGSSYNSPLHF
>NA|TRBJ1-1|NA|TRBV10-3
TGTGCCATCAGTGAGTCGACGATAAGACGGACGGGGACTGAAGCTTTCTTT
CAISESTIRRTGTEAFF
>NA|TRBJ1-6|TRBD1|TRBV10-3
TGTGCCACCGTACAGGGGCTAAATTCACCCCTCCACTTT
CATVQGLNSPLHF
>NA|TRBJ1-2|NA|TRBV19
TGTGCCAGTAGTATAGGGCACAGGACGGTGGGTGGCTACACCTTC
CASSIGHRTVGGYTF
>NA|TRBJ1-2|TRBD1|TRBV10-3
TGTGCCGCCGTCGAGTGGGGACAGGGGGCGCGAGGCTATGGCTACACCTTC
CAAVEWGQGARGYGYTF
>NA|TRBJ2-1|NA|TRBV19
TGTGCCAGTAGTGCTACAGGGAGTTGGGGCAATGAGCAGTTCTTC
CASSATGSWGNEQFF
>NA|TRBJ1-1|NA|TRBV18
TGTGCCAGCTCACCACCAATGGCCACAGGCACTGAAGCTTTCTTT
CASSPPMATGTEAFF
>few|TRBJ2-4|TRBD1|TRBV10-1
TGCGCCAGCAGCGGGGGGACAGGGTCAAACATTCAGTACTTC
CASSGGTGSNIQYF
>NA|TRBJ2-7|TRBD2|TRBV19
TGTGCCAGTGGTGCACTAGCGGGGGACGAGCAGTACTTC
CASGALAGDEQYF
>NA|TRBJ1-2|TRBD1|TRBV5-6
TGTGCCAGCAGCTCCGGGGACAGGCCTAACTATGGCTACACCTTC
CASSSGDRPNYGYTF
>few|TRBJ1-6|TRBD1|TRBV5-5
TGTGCCAGCAGCGTCCAAACAGGGGGCGCGGGAAATTCACCCCTCCACTTT
CASSVQTGGAGNSPLHF
>few|TRBJ2-3|TRBD1|TRBV27
TGTGCCAGCAGTAGAAGAGGGGGCGGCCCAGATACGCAGTATTTT
CASSRRGGGPDTQYF
>NA|TRBJ2-1|TRBD1|TRBV6-5
TGTGCCAGCAGTTTCACCGGGACAGAGATCCATGAGCAGTTCTTC
CASSFTGTEIHEQFF
>NA|TRBJ2-7|NA|TRBV7-6
TGTGCCAGCAGCCCCCGAGCCAGGGACGAGCAGTACTTC
CASSPRARDEQYF
>few|TRBJ1-2|TRBD1|TRBV6-6
TGTGCCAGCAACCGACAGGGGGGGTCCTACACCTTC
CASNRQGGSYTF
>NA|TRBJ1-1|TRBD1|TRBV6-6
TGTGCCAGCAGTTACAGGGGGCGCACTGAAGCTTTCTTT
CASSYRGRTEAFF
>medium-sized|TRBJ1-4|TRBD1|TRBV6-6
TGTGCCAGCAGATTACGAGGGACAGGGTTTGAAAAACTGTTTTTT
CASRLRGTGFEKLFF
>few|TRBJ2-7|NA|TRBV7-9
TGTGCCAGCAGCGAACCCATGGGCAGGGACTACGAGCAGTACTTC
CASSEPMGRDYEQYF
>NA|TRBJ1-2|NA|TRBV7-2
TGTGCCAGCAGCCCCTTCTCTAACTATGGCTACACCTTC
CASSPFSNYGYTF
>NA|TRBJ2-1|NA|TRBV15
TGTGCCACCTCCGAAAGCCGCTACAATGAGCAGTTCTTC
CATSESRYNEQFF
>NA|TRBJ1-1|NA|TRBV5-4
TGTGCCAGCAGCTTGCCCTTGAACACTGAAGCTTTCTTT
CASSLPLNTEAFF
>NA|TRBJ2-2|NA|TRBV19
TGTGCCAGTAGTACGTTCAACGGGTTCGCGAACACCGGGGAGCTGTTTTTT
CASSTFNGFANTGELFF
>once|TRBJ2-5|TRBD2|TRBV29-1
TGCAGCGCCGGAGGGGCCCCGCGGGGGGCGACCCAGTACTTC
CSAGGAPRGATQYF
>NA|TRBJ2-2|NA|TRBV7-6
TGTGCCAGCAGGGGGCCGTGGAACACCGGGGAGCTGTTTTTT
CASRGPWNTGELFF
>NA|TRBJ2-1|NA|TRBV7-8
TGTGCCAGCAGCTTCTCGTTAAACAATGAGCAGTTCTTC
CASSFSLNNEQFF
>NA|TRBJ1-2|NA|TRBV25-1
TGTGCCAGCAGTCCGGAATGGACAAGTGGCTACACCTTC
CASSPEWTSGYTF
>NA|TRBJ1-2|TRBD1|TRBV18
TGTGCCAGCTCGGGAATTGGGACAGGGAGCTATGGCTACACCTTC
CASSGIGTGSYGYTF
>NA|TRBJ1-5|TRBD1|TRBV11-3
TGTGCCAGCAGTTTCTTTAGAGACAGGGATAACAATCAGCCCCAGCATTTT
CASSFFRDRDNNQPQHF
>few|TRBJ1-6|TRBD1|TRBV5-4
TGTGCCAGCAGCTCGTCCGGGACAGCGGGCTCCTATAATTCACCCCTCCACTTT
CASSSSGTAGSYNSPLHF
>NA|TRBJ1-1|TRBD1|TRBV5-1
TGCGCCAGCAGCCTCTGGACAGGGCGTACTGAAGCTTTCTTT
CASSLWTGRTEAFF
>NA|TRBJ2-7|TRBD1|TRBV18
TGTGCCAGCTCACCACTCGGACAGGGGATATCCGAGCAGTACTTC
CASSPLGQGISEQYF
>NA|TRBJ1-2|NA|TRBV11-2
TGTGCCAGCAGCTTAGTGCAGGGCTATGGCTACACCTTC
CASSLVQGYGYTF
>NA|TRBJ1-5|NA|TRBV4-3
TGCGCCAGCAGCCAAGATGGGGCAGTCAATCAGCCCCAGCATTTT
CASSQDGAVNQPQHF
>NA|TRBJ1-1|NA|TRBV6-1
TGTGCCAGCAGCGAGACAGGCCTTGGGAACACTGAAGCTTTCTTT
CASSETGLGNTEAFF
>NA|TRBJ1-5|TRBD1|TRBV7-8
TGTGCCAGCACCTTAAAGGGGGCTACAGGGGACAGCAATCAGCCCCAGCATTTT
CASTLKGATGDSNQPQHF